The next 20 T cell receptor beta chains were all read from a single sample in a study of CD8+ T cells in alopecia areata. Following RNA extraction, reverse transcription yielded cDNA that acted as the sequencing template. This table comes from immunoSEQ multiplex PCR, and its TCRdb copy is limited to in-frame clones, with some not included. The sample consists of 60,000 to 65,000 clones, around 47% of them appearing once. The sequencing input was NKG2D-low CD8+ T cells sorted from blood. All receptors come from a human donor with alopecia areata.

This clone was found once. The chain's CDR3 is CASSSLGGRSHEQYF. In DNA, the CDR3 is TGTGCCAGCAGTTCCCTTGGCGGGAGGTCCCACGAGCAGTACTTC. This sequence joins TRBV27 and TRBJ2-7; 8 bases are a match to TRBD2. Losses at the gene ends were 4 bases for V and 5 bases for J; bases not matched to a gene: 10. Germline V lookup: CDR1 MNHEY, CDR2 SMNVEV (reference sequence). The CDR3 is made up of 15 amino acids.

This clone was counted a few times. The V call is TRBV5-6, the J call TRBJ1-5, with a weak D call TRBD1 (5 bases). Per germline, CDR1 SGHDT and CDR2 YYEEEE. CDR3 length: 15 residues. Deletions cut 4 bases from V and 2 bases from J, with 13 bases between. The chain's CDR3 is CASSPGWGGNQPQHF. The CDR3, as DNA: TGTGCCAGCAGCCCGGGCTGGGGCGGCAATCAGCCCCAGCATTTT. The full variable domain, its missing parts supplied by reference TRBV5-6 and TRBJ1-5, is DAGVTQSPTHLIKTRGQQVTLRCSPKSGHDTVSWYQQALGQGPQFIFQYYEEEERQRGNFPDRFSGHQFPNYSSELNVNALLLGDSALYLCASSPGWGGNQPQHFGDGTRLSIL.

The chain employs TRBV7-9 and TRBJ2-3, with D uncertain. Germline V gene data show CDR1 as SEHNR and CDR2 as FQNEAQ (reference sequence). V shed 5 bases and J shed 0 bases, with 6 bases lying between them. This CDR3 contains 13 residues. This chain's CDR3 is CASSPKSTDTQYF. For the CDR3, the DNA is TGTGCCAGCAGCCCCAAAAGCACAGATACGCAGTATTTT.

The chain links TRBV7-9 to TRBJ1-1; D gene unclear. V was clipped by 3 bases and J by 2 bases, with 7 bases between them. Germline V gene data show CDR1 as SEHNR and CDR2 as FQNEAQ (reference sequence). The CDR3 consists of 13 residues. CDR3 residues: CASSFPGNTEAFF. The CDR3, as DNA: TGTGCCAGCAGCTTCCCGGGCAACACTGAAGCTTTCTTT.

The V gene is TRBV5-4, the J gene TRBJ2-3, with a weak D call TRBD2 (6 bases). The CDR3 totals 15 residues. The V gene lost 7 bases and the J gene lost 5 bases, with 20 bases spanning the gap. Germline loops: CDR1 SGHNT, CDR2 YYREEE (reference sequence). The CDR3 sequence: CASYLSGEAEDTQYF. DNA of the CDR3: TGTGCCAGCTACCTGTCGGGAGAGGCAGAAGATACGCAGTATTTT.

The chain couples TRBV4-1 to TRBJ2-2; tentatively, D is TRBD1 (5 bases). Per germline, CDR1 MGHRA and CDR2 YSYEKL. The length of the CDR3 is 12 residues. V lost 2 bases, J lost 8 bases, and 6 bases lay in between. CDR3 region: CASSQTGGELFF. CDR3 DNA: TGCGCCAGCAGCCAAACAGGTGGGGAGCTGTTTTTT.

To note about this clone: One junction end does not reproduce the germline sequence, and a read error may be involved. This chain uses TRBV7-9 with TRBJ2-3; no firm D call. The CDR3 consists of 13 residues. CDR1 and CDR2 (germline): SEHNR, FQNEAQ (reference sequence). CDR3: CASKPPGFTSSHF. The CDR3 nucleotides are TGTGCCAGCAAGCCACCTGGCTTCACCAGTAGTCATTTT.

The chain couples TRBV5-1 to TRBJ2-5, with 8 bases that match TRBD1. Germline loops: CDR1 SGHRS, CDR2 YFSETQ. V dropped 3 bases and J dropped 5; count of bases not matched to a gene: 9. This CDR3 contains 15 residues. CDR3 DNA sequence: TGCGCCAGCAGCTCCGGACAGGGTCGGTCCGAGACCCAGTACTTC. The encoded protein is CASSSGQGRSETQYF.

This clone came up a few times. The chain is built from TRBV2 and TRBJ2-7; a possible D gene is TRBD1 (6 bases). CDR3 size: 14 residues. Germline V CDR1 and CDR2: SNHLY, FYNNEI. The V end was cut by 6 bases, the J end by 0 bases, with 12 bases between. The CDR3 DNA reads TGTGCCAGCAGCGCCGGACAGCTCTCCTACGAGCAGTACTTC. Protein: CASSAGQLSYEQYF.

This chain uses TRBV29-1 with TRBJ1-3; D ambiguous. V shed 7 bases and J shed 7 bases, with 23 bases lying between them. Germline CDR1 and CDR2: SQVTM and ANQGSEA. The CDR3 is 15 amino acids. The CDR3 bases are TGCAGCGGGGTGGAGTATGGCCCTTCGGGGAACACCATATATTTT. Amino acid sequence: CSGVEYGPSGNTIYF. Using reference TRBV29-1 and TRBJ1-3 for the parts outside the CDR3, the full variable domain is SAVISQKPSRDICQRGTSLTIQCQVDSQVTMMFWYRQQPGQSLTLIATANQGSEATYESGFVIDKFPISRPNLTFSTLTVSNMSPEDSSIYLCSGVEYGPSGNTIYFGEGSWLTVV.

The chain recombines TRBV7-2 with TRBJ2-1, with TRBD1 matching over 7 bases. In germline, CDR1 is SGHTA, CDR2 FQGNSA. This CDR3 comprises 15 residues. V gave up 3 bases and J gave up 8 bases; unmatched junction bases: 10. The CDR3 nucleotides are TGTGCCAGCAGCTTCTCACAGGGGTGGGTCGATGAGCAGTTCTTC. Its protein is CASSFSQGWVDEQFF.

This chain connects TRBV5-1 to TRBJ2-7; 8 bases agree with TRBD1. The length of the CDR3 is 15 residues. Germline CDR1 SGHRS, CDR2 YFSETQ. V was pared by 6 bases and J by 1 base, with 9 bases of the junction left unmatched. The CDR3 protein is CASMKGRGLSYEQYF. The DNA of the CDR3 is TGCGCCAGCATGAAGGGCAGGGGGCTGTCCTACGAGCAGTACTTC.

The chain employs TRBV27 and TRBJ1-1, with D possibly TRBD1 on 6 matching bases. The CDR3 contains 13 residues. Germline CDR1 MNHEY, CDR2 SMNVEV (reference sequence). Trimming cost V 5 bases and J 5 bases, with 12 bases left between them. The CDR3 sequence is CASSPGGGTEAFF. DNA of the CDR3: TGTGCCAGCAGTCCGGGGGGCGGAACTGAAGCTTTCTTT.

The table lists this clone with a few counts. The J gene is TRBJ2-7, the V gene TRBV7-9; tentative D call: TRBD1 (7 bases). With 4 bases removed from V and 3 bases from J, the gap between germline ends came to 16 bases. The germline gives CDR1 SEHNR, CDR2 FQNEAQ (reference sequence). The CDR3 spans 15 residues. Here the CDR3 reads CASSSEAQGGYEQYF. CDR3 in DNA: TGTGCCAGCAGCTCAGAAGCTCAGGGGGGCTACGAGCAGTACTTC.

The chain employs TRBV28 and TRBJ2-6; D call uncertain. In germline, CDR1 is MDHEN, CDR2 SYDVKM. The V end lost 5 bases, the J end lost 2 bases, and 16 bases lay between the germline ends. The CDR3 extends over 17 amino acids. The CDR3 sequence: CASSPLFGPTGANVLTF. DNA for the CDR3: TGTGCCAGCAGTCCTCTCTTTGGACCGACTGGGGCCAACGTCCTGACTTTC. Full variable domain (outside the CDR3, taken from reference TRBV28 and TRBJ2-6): DVKVTQSSRYLVKRTGEKVFLECVQDMDHENMFWYRQDPGLGLRLIYFSYDVKMKEKGDIPEGYSVSREKKERFSLILESASTNQTSMYLCASSPLFGPTGANVLTFGAGSRLTVL.

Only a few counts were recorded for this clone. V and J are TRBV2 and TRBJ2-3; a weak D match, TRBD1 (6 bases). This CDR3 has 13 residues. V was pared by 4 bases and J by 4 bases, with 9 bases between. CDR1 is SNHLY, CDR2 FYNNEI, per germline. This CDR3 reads CASSARGSDTQYF. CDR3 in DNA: TGTGCCAGCAGTGCAAGGGGGTCAGATACGCAGTATTTT.

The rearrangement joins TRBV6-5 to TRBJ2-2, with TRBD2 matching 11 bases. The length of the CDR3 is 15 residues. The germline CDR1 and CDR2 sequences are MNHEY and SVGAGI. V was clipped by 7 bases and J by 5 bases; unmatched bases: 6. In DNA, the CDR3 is TGTGCCAGCAAAGGGACTAGCGGCGGGACCGGGGAGCTGTTTTTT. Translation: CASKGTSGGTGELFF.

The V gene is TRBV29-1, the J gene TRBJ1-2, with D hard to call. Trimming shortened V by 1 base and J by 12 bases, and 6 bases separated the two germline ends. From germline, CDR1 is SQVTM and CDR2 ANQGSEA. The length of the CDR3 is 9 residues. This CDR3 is CSVEGGDTF. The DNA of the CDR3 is TGCAGCGTTGAAGGCGGGGACACCTTC.

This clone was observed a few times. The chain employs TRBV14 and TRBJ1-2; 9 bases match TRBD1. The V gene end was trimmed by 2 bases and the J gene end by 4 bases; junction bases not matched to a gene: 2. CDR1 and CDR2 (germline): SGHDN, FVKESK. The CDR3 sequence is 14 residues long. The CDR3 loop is CASSQTGGGYGYTF. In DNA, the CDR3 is TGTGCCAGCAGCCAAACAGGGGGCGGCTATGGCTACACCTTC.

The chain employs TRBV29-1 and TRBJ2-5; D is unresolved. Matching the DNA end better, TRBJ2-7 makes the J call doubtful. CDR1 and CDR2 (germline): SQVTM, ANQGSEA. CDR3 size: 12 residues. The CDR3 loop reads CSVLSQDYEQYF. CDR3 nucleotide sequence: TGCAGCGTTCTCAGCCAGGACTACGAGCAGTACTTC.